The clone carrying this T cell receptor (beta chain) was observed a handful of times. Its antigen is as yet unknown. The germline gives CDR1 MNHEY, CDR2 SMNVEV (reference sequence). The CDR3 loop spans 16 amino acids. Between the trimmed V and J ends, which lost 5 bases and 5 bases, there was a span of 21 bases. This sample is part of a study of beta chain features in type 1 diabetes. Expressed TCRB transcripts were sequenced after all isolated RNA was converted to cDNA. Measured with immunoSEQ multiplex PCR; TCRdb has only the in-frame clones, and not every one. This table has about 220,000 clones, about 11% appearing once. Central memory, naive, regulatory and stem cell-like memory CD4+ cells were sorted by CD45RO/CCR7/CD25/CD127/CD95/CD27. Study-wide findings and caveats: Sequencing of cDNA might inflate the share of cells that strongly express TCR.

The material sequenced was central memory CD4+ T cells from blood. This chain links TRBV27 with TRBJ1-2; D is perhaps TRBD1 (5 bases). The origin of this receptor is a man aged 18 to 30 in good health. CDR3 region: CASSPRAGHLGYGYTF. Written as DNA, the CDR3 is TGTGCCAGCAGTCCAAGGGCAGGACACCTTGGGTATGGCTACACCTTC.